Listed below are T cell receptor beta chains from one sample, sequenced in a study of cytomegalovirus exposure and HLA in healthy donors. Some clones are missing from TCRdb's copy, which holds only in-frame ones; the method was immunoSEQ multiplex PCR. Of about 140,000 clones detected, roughly a tenth appear once; the ten largest clones hold 1.5% to 2%. Sequencing was carried out using PBMCs. The receptors derive from a male donor in good health and CMV-seronegative. CDR3s include the opening cysteine and the closing phenylalanine or tryptophan. D genes are given only for firm matches. Size values are once, few and many counts, or a class for expanded clones, and some rows have none.

j_gene | abundance | v_gene | d_gene | CDR3aa | CDR3nt
TRBJ1-1 | NA | TRBV19 | NA | CASSIAVGHTEAFF | TGTGCCAGTAGTATAGCGGTTGGGCACACTGAAGCTTTCTTT
TRBJ2-7 | NA | TRBV19 | TRBD1 | CASSIGQGTVTYEQYF | TGTGCCAGTAGTATAGGTCAGGGGACAGTGACCTACGAGCAGTACTTC
TRBJ1-4 | NA | TRBV18 | TRBD1 | CASSGTGGGKEKLFF | TGTGCCAGCTCAGGCACAGGGGGCGGCAAAGAAAAACTGTTTTTT
TRBJ1-5 | NA | TRBV28 | NA | CATRSNWGGKGVSNQPQHF | TGTGCCACAAGGTCTAACTGGGGGGGGAAGGGGGTGAGCAATCAGCCCCAGCATTTT
TRBJ1-2 | few | TRBV18 | TRBD1 | CASSPRQGVDGYTF | TGTGCCAGCTCACCGAGACAGGGGGTAGATGGCTACACCTTC
TRBJ2-3 | few | TRBV6-1 | TRBD2 | CASSLGGFTDTQYF | TGTGCCAGCAGTTTGGGGGGGTTTACAGATACGCAGTATTTT
TRBJ2-7 | NA | TRBV5-6 | NA | CASSFLGQGAYEQYF | TGTGCCAGCAGCTTCCTCGGTCAGGGCGCCTACGAGCAGTACTTC
TRBJ1-2 | NA | TRBV4-1 | TRBD1 | CASSQVHAGQSRGYTF | TGCGCCAGCAGCCAGGTTCATGCGGGACAGAGCAGGGGCTACACCTTC
TRBJ2-7 | few | TRBV4-3 | TRBD1 | CASSLTGQGKVGRAYEQYF | TGCGCCAGCAGCCTAACGGGACAGGGTAAGGTTGGACGGGCCTACGAGCAGTACTTC
TRBJ1-6 | NA | TRBV2 | TRBD1 | CASNRQGLNSPLHF | TGTGCCAGCAATCGACAGGGTCTTAATTCACCCCTCCACTTT
TRBJ1-1 | NA | TRBV2 | TRBD1 | CASGQGVNTEAFF | TGTGCCAGCGGACAGGGGGTGAACACTGAAGCTTTCTTT
TRBJ1-2 | NA | TRBV15 | TRBD1 | CATSRDLGTAIGYTF | TGTGCCACCAGCAGAGATCTAGGGACAGCGATAGGCTACACCTTC
TRBJ1-2 | few | TRBV27 | TRBD1 | CASSGDRNGYTF | TGTGCCAGCAGTGGGGACAGGAATGGCTACACCTTC
TRBJ2-5 | few | TRBV27 | NA | CASSLGLARETQYF | TGTGCCAGCAGTTTAGGGCTAGCGAGAGAGACCCAGTACTTC
TRBJ1-1 | few | TRBV30 | NA | CAWSPTAEAFF | TGTGCCTGGAGCCCGACAGCTGAAGCTTTCTTT
TRBJ2-1 | NA | TRBV25-1 | NA | CASRTRSVDEQFF | TGTGCCAGCCGGACAAGGTCTGTGGATGAGCAGTTCTTC
TRBJ2-7 | few | TRBV19 | TRBD2 | CASSMTSGSYEQYF | TGTGCCAGTAGTATGACTAGCGGGAGCTACGAGCAGTACTTC
TRBJ2-1 | few | TRBV7-9 | NA | CASSLAEGGEQFF | TGTGCCAGCAGCTTAGCGGAGGGCGGTGAGCAGTTCTTC
TRBJ1-2 | few | TRBV15 | TRBD1 | CATSRGIDRGNYGYTF | TGTGCCACCAGCAGAGGTATCGACAGGGGTAACTATGGCTACACCTTC
TRBJ1-1 | few | TRBV29-1 | NA | CSVGRHGGMNTEAFF | TGCAGCGTTGGCAGGCACGGGGGTATGAACACTGAAGCTTTCTTT
TRBJ1-3 | few | TRBV5-1 | NA | CASSLESVEAGKRFGNTIYF | TGCGCCAGCAGCTTGGAGTCGGTAGAGGCCGGCAAACGCTTCGGAAACACCATATATTTT
TRBJ1-1 | few | TRBV27 | NA | CASRGALNTEAFF | TGTGCCAGCAGGGGGGCGCTGAACACTGAAGCTTTCTTT
TRBJ2-5 | NA | TRBV5-1 | TRBD2 | CASTQSVTSGRWETQYF | TGCGCCAGCACCCAGAGCGTGACTAGCGGGAGATGGGAGACCCAGTACTTC
TRBJ2-7 | few | TRBV15 | NA | CATSSPGTSSSYEQYF | TGTGCCACCAGCAGTCCCGGGACAAGTAGCTCCTACGAGCAGTACTTC
TRBJ2-7 | NA | TRBV6-1 | NA | CASRYRGSYEQYF | TGTGCCAGCAGGTATAGGGGCTCCTACGAGCAGTACTTC
TRBJ2-7 | few | TRBV28 | TRBD1 | CASRLSGTGYEQYF | TGTGCCAGCAGACTCTCCGGGACAGGCTACGAGCAGTACTTC
TRBJ1-4 | few | TRBV4-3 | NA | CASSRLTNEKLFF | TGCGCCAGCAGCCGGCTGACAAATGAAAAACTGTTTTTT
TRBJ2-3 | few | TRBV5-1 | TRBD1 | CASSWDSPTDTQYF | TGCGCCAGCAGCTGGGACAGCCCCACAGATACGCAGTATTTT
TRBJ1-2 | few | TRBV6-5 | NA | CASRTWGRDYGYTF | TGTGCCAGCAGAACCTGGGGCAGGGATTATGGCTACACCTTC
TRBJ1-1 | NA | TRBV27 | NA | CASSLAGRIAEAFF | TGTGCCAGCAGTTTAGCAGGGCGCATCGCTGAAGCTTTCTTT
TRBJ2-1 | NA | TRBV5-4 | TRBD2 | CASSPGTSGRASADEQFF | TGTGCCAGCAGCCCGGGGACTAGCGGGAGGGCCAGCGCCGATGAGCAGTTCTTC
TRBJ1-5 | few | TRBV19 | NA | CASRLYSNQPQHF | TGTGCCAGTAGGTTGTATAGCAATCAGCCCCAGCATTTT
TRBJ2-1 | few | TRBV2 | TRBD1 | CAGGGTGGEQFF | TGTGCCGGAGGGGGTACAGGGGGTGAGCAGTTCTTC
TRBJ2-3 | few | TRBV6-1 | TRBD2 | CASSRGRETDTQYF | TGTGCCAGCAGCCGCGGGAGGGAGACAGATACGCAGTATTTT
TRBJ2-7 | few | TRBV5-1 | TRBD1 | CASSLYPGGYEQYF | TGCGCCAGCAGCTTGTACCCAGGGGGTTACGAGCAGTACTTC
TRBJ1-1 | few | TRBV29-1 | TRBD1 | CSVSLGTGGFAFF | TGCAGCGTTTCCCTGGGGACAGGGGGATTTGCTTTCTTT
TRBJ2-2 | few | TRBV4-3 | TRBD1 | CASSPDRGNTGELFF | TGCGCCAGCAGCCCCGACAGGGGCAACACCGGGGAGCTGTTTTTT
TRBJ2-1 | NA | TRBV10-3 | TRBD2 | CAISPSLAGGDEQFF | TGTGCCATCAGCCCCTCACTAGCGGGAGGGGACGAGCAGTTCTTC
TRBJ1-2 | NA | TRBV7-9 | NA | CASSPSLREGSGYTF | TGTGCCAGCAGCCCCTCTTTGAGGGAGGGATCTGGCTACACCTTC
TRBJ1-5 | few | TRBV19 | NA | CASSRRTRDYQPQHF | TGTGCCAGTAGTAGACGGACGAGGGATTATCAGCCCCAGCATTTT
TRBJ2-7 | NA | TRBV28 | TRBD1 | CASSSVTGGSYEQYF | TGTGCCAGCAGTTCCGTGACAGGGGGCTCCTACGAGCAGTACTTC
TRBJ2-4 | few | TRBV28 | TRBD2 | CASRSSGENIQYF | TGTGCCAGCAGATCTAGCGGTGAAAACATTCAGTACTTC
TRBJ1-3 | NA | TRBV19 | NA | CASSMSFPSSGNTIYF | TGTGCCAGTAGTATGTCATTTCCCAGCTCTGGAAACACCATATATTTT
TRBJ1-2 | NA | TRBV5-4 | TRBD1 | CASRGQGGGYTF | TGTGCCAGCAGAGGACAGGGCGGTGGCTACACCTTC
TRBJ1-2 | few | TRBV29-1 | NA | CSANGPGGEGYTF | TGCAGCGCCAATGGGCCTGGAGGCGAGGGCTACACCTTC
TRBJ2-7 | few | TRBV15 | TRBD1 | CATSRDSQGAGEQYF | TGTGCCACCAGCAGAGATAGTCAGGGGGCGGGGGAGCAGTACTTC
TRBJ2-2 | NA | TRBV7-2 | TRBD1 | CASSLTRERGRTGELFF | TGTGCCAGCAGCTTAACAAGGGAAAGGGGGCGAACCGGGGAGCTGTTTTTT
TRBJ1-1 | few | TRBV4-3 | TRBD1 | CASSQDLGTENTEAFF | TGCGCCAGCAGCCAGGACCTTGGGACAGAGAACACTGAAGCTTTCTTT
TRBJ1-1 | few | TRBV7-2 | NA | CASSFTGNSNTEAFF | TGTGCCAGCAGCTTTACAGGAAACTCGAACACTGAAGCTTTCTTT
TRBJ2-7 | few | TRBV6-5 | NA | CASSYTRTESSYEQYF | TGTGCCAGCAGTTACACCAGGACAGAGAGCTCCTACGAGCAGTACTTC
TRBJ1-4 | few | TRBV19 | TRBD1 | CASRVQGAQGEKLFF | TGTGCCAGTAGAGTGCAGGGGGCCCAAGGCGAAAAACTGTTTTTT
TRBJ1-2 | NA | TRBV5-1 | NA | CASSQETGNYGYTF | TGCGCCAGCAGCCAGGAGACGGGAAACTATGGCTACACCTTC
TRBJ2-7 | few | TRBV6-5 | NA | CASSVHSLTYEQYF | TGTGCCAGCAGCGTCCACAGCCTGACCTACGAGCAGTACTTC
TRBJ2-7 | few | TRBV4-3 | NA | CASSQDRGGLYEQYF | TGCGCCAGCAGCCAAGACAGGGGAGGGCTCTACGAGCAGTACTTC
TRBJ2-7 | NA | TRBV29-1 | TRBD1 | CSVGAGGEQYF | TGCAGCGTTGGGGCAGGGGGCGAGCAGTACTTC
TRBJ1-2 | few | TRBV7-2 | TRBD1 | CASSQDRARYGYTF | TGTGCCAGCAGCCAAGACAGGGCTCGCTATGGCTACACCTTC
TRBJ2-1 | few | TRBV5-1 | NA | CASSFTRALEQFF | TGCGCCAGCAGCTTTACGAGGGCCCTTGAGCAGTTCTTC
TRBJ2-3 | NA | TRBV5-5 | NA | CASSFSGDTQYF | TGTGCCAGCAGCTTTAGCGGAGATACGCAGTATTTT
TRBJ1-1 | NA | TRBV11-2 | NA | CASSLTGDTEAFF | TGTGCCAGCAGCTTGACAGGCGACACTGAAGCTTTCTTT